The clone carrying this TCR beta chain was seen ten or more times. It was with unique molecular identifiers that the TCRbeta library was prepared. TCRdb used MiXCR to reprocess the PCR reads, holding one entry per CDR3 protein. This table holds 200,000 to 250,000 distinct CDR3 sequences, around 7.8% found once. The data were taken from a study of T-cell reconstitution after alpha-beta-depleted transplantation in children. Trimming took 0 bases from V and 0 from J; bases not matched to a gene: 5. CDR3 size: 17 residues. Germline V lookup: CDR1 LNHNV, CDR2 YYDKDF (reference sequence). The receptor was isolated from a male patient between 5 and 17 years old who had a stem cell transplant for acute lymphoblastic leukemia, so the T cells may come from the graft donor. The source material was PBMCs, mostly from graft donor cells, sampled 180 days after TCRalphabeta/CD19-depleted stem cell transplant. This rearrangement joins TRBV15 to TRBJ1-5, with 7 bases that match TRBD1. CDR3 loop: CATSRDLTGVSNQPQHF. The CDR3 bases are TGTGCCACCAGCAGAGATCTAACAGGGGTTAGCAATCAGCCCCAGCATTTT.